This T cell receptor (beta chain) appears in the sequencing data of a study of blood T cell repertoires in COVID-19. Across the study: Acute-phase and convalescent COVID-19 samples originated in the United States, Italy and Spain. PBMCs, B-cell-depleted T cells, or T cells provided the cDNA or gDNA that made up the material.

As handled by the study authors: For nucleated cells, counts were estimated from reference gene primer amplification. Data came from immunoSEQ multiplex PCR; TCRdb stores just in-frame clones and leaves some out. Clonal size and the V and J genes are those of that table, whereas D and trimming came from the DNA. The data show about 130,000 clones, roughly 91% seen once. The CDR3 totals 15 residues. Looked up from germline, CDR1 is MGHRA and CDR2 is YSYEKL. The V segment lost 2 bases and the J segment 4 bases; nucleotides outside the gene matches: 7. The receptor comes from a man in his forties or fifties with active or convalescent COVID-19. Sample: peripheral blood. This chain links TRBV4-1 with TRBJ1-2; 7 bases are shared with TRBD1. Written as DNA, the CDR3 is TGCGCCAGCAGCCAAAGCTCGGGACAGAGCTATGGCTACACCTTC. It translates to CASSQSSGQSYGYTF.